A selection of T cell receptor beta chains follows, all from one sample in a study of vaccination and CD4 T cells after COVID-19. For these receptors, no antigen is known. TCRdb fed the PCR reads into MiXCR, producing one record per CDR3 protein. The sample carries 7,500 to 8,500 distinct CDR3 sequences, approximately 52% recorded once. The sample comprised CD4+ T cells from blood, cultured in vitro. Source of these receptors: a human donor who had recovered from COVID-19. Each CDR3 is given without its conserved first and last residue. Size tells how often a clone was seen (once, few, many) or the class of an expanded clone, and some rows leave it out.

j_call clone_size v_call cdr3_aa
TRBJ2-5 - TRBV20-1 SATIPSHGETQY
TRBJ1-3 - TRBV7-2 ASSLGQGDTIY
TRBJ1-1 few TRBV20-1 SARGRRGNTEAF
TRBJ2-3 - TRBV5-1 ASSLGRWGTDTQY
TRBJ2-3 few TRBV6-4 ASSDSATTDTQY
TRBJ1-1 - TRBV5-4 ASSLAGVTTGEAF
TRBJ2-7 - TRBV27 ASSSGLSISYEQY
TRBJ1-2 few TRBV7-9 ASSLAQDYGYT
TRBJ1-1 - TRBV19 ASSSGRVNTEAF
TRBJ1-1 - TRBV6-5 ASSYGTWKGSVMNTEAF
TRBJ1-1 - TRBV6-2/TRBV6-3 ASSVGGWSTEAF
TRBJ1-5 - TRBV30 AWRPGQGLMSNQPQH
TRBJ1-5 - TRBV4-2 ASSQDGRPVQPQH
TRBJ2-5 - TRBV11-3 ASSFLRPGGETQY
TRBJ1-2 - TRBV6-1 ASRRQGRDGYT
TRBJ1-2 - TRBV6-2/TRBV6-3 ASSYPGNYGYT
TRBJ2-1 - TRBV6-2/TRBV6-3 ASSRLGEQF
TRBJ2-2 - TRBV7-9 ASTQLSVSGELF
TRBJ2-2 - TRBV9 ASSVTDGTGELF
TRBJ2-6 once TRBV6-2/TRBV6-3 ASSYHTGTGIFGANVLT
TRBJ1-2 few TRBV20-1 SARDSAVRHGYT
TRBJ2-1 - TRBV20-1 SARGQGSNLYNEQF
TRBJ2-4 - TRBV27 ASRTPRGAKNIQY
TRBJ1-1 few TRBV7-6 ASSPSPGYTEAF
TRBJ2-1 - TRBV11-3 ASSPPPGTSANEQF
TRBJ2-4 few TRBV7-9 ASSVSVEDIQY
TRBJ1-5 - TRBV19 ASTPAGGGQPQH
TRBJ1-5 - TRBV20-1 SARSGSNQPQH
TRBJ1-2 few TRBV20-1 SASRTGSGYT
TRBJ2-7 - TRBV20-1 SALSSGQGYEQY
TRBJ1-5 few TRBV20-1 SAREGGNLGQPQH